What follows describes a single T cell receptor (beta chain). The sample carries other DNA sequences with the same CDR3. The germline V gene encodes CDR1 SGHTA and CDR2 FQGTGA. CDR3 length equals 15 residues. Trimming removed 5 bases from V and 2 bases from J, with 12 bases in between. The data are from a study of blood T cell repertoires in COVID-19. Turning to the study itself: Donors in the United States, Italy and Spain gave samples during acute or convalescent COVID-19.

Repertoires were generated with immunoSEQ multiplex PCR, while TCRdb's copy carries only in-frame clones and drops some. Of some 350,000 clones in the sample, around 90% were seen once. Sequences were obtained from peripheral blood. The chain carries TRBV7-3 and TRBJ2-2; D is uncertain. This clonotype was obtained from a man aged 18 to 30 with active or convalescent COVID-19. CDR3 region: CASSPGGANTGELFF. Here the CDR3 DNA reads TGTGCCAGCAGCCCGGGTGGAGCCAACACCGGGGAGCTGTTTTTT.